Below are 15 T cell receptor beta chains sequenced from a single sample in a study of T cells in Graves' hyperthyroidism and ophthalmopathy. What was amplified from RNA transcripts were TCR beta CDR3 regions. RT-PCR in the first round (using the HTBI primer set) targeted the TCR CDR3. TCRdb reanalysed the multiplex PCR reads using MiXCR and keeps one entry per CDR3 protein. The sample holds 45,000 to 50,000 distinct CDR3 sequences; around 49% are singletons and the top ten take 30% to 35%. Material for sequencing was peripheral blood or thyroid tissue (not recorded which). The receptors stem from a woman between 50 and 59 years old with Graves' hyperthyroidism.

This chain uses TRBV20-1 with TRBJ2-2; 15 positions match TRBD2. V gave up 4 bases and J gave up 6 bases; unmatched junction bases: 12. The germline V gene encodes CDR1 DFQATT and CDR2 SNEGSKA (reference sequence). The CDR3 has 18 residues. Here the CDR3 DNA reads TGCAGTGCTATTGCCGGGACTAGCGGGAGGTCCAGGGCCGGGGAGCTGTTTTTT. Its translation: CSAIAGTSGRSRAGELFF.

The chain combines TRBV2 with TRBJ2-5, with 8 bases identical to TRBD1. The junction had 4 bases not matched to a gene; V was cut back by 5 bases and J by 5 bases. CDR3 size: 13 residues. Germline assignment: CDR1 SNHLY and CDR2 FYNNEI. CDR3 nucleotide sequence: TGTGCCAGCAGTTGGACAGGGCAGGAGACCCAGTACTTC. It is translated as CASSWTGQETQYF.

The rearrangement joins TRBV20-1 to TRBJ1-6, with TRBD1 as a possible D gene (6 bases). Germline V gene sequence: CDR1 DFQATT, CDR2 SNEGSKA (reference sequence). The CDR3 runs to 13 residues. The V end was cut by 4 bases, the J end by 10 bases, with 14 bases between. For the CDR3, the DNA is TGCAGTGCTACGGACAGAATTGACTCACCCCTCCACTTT. Translation: CSATDRIDSPLHF.

The J gene is TRBJ2-1, the V gene TRBV5-4; tentatively, D is TRBD2 (6 bases). CDR1 is SGHNT and CDR2 is YYREEE in the germline V gene (reference sequence). The CDR3 length is 12 residues. The CDR3 loop is CVAGSSYNEQFF. CDR3 in DNA: TGTGTCGCCGGGAGCTCCTACAATGAGCAGTTCTTC.

This clonotype was recorded at least ten times. CDR3 in amino acids: CASSVADTQYF. The CDR3 DNA follows: TGTGCCAGCAGTGTTGCAGATACGCAGTATTTT. This chain joins TRBV2 and TRBJ2-3; D gene ambiguous. Per the germline V gene, CDR1 is SNHLY and CDR2 is FYNNEI. The V end was cut by 4 bases, the J end by 4 bases, with 3 bases between. The CDR3 sequence is 11 residues long.

The chain joins TRBV10-3 to TRBJ1-6; TRBD1 aligns across 9 bases. The CDR3 loop spans 13 amino acids. V was clipped by 6 bases and J by 13 bases; unmatched bases: 7. The V gene's germline CDR1 is ENHRY and CDR2 SYGVKD. The CDR3 nucleotides are TGTGCCATCAGCGCCGGGACAGGGTCGCCCCTCCACTTT. Translated: CAISAGTGSPLHF.

Of note for this clonotype: Without the conserved terminal phenylalanine or tryptophan, this CDR3 likely stems from a read error. The limits of the CDR3 on the DNA are not certain, so only TCRdb's listed CDR3 is given. The chain recombines TRBV7-9 with TRBJ1-2. The CDR3 is 16 amino acids in total, end residues counted. Germline loops: CDR1 SEHNR, CDR2 FQNEAQ (reference sequence). The CDR3 sequence: CASSLGAASTNYGYTA.

At least ten counts were recorded for this clonotype. This chain connects TRBV7-6 to TRBJ1-1; the D is unclear. This CDR3 spans 14 amino acids. Trimming removed 1 base at V and 0 bases at J, with 6 bases between. CDR1 SGHVS and CDR2 FNYEAQ come from the germline V gene. The CDR3 region has the DNA TGTGCCAGCAGCTTAGAGGCGGTGAACACTGAAGCTTTCTTT. Translation gives CASSLEAVNTEAFF. Full variable domain (missing parts from reference TRBV7-6 and TRBJ1-1): GAGVSQSPRYKVTKRGQDVALRCDPISGHVSLYWYRQALGQGPEFLTYFNYEAQQDKSGLPNDRFSAERPEGSISTLTIQRTEQRDSAMYRCASSLEAVNTEAFFGQGTRLTVV.

This clonotype was detected once. The CDR3 region is CSVERGTGGSYTEAFF. CDR3 DNA sequence: TGCAGCGTTGAAAGGGGGACAGGGGGATCGTACACTGAAGCTTTCTTT. The chain joins TRBV29-1 to TRBJ1-1, with 11 positions matching TRBD1. CDR3 length: 16 residues. Germline V CDR1 and CDR2: SQVTM, ANQGSEA. Unmatched junction bases numbered 8, after V lost 2 bases and J lost 3 bases.

This clonotype was recorded a few times. The rearrangement uses TRBV2 and TRBJ1-1; unclear D gene. In germline, CDR1 is SNHLY, CDR2 FYNNEI. The germline V and J ends were trimmed by 6 bases and 5 bases, with 10 bases remaining between them. The CDR3 is 12 residues long. This CDR3 reads CASSTGLTEAFF. DNA of the CDR3: TGTGCCAGCAGCACCGGACTGACTGAAGCTTTCTTT.

The table lists this clonotype with many counts. The chain joins TRBV2 to TRBJ1-5, with D tentatively TRBD1 (5 bases). The germline CDR1 and CDR2 sequences are SNHLY and FYNNEI. This CDR3 comprises 14 residues. The V end was cut by 3 bases, the J end by 5 bases, with 11 bases between. CDR3 DNA: TGTGCCAGCAGTGAGGGGCAGGGCTATCAGCCCCAGCATTTT. Its protein product is CASSEGQGYQPQHF.

In this sample, this clonotype turned up many times. The CDR3 here is CASSTIRDRDGYTF. CDR3 nucleotide sequence: TGTGCCAGTAGTACAATCCGGGACAGGGATGGCTACACCTTC. The chain is built from TRBV19 and TRBJ1-2; 9 bases are a match to TRBD1. CDR1 and CDR2 (germline): LNHDA, SQIVND (reference sequence). V lost 4 bases and J lost 6; bases outside the gene matches: 6. The CDR3 length is 14 residues.

This clonotype was counted at least ten times. At one end the junction does not follow the germline gene, possibly because of a read error. CDR3 DNA sequence: TGTGCCAGCAGTTACGACACCGAAGCTTTCTTT. This translates into CASSYDTEAFF. The chain has TRBV6-2 or TRBV6-3 and TRBJ1-1; D remains unclear. The CDR3 has 11 amino acids. Germline V gives CDR1 MNHEY, CDR2 SVGEGT.

The CDR3 reads CASRPGQGRTDTQYF. The CDR3 nucleotides are TGTGCCAGCCGGCCGGGACAGGGAAGAACAGATACGCAGTATTTT. The rearrangement links TRBV7-2 to TRBJ2-3; 9 nucleotides line up with TRBD1. The CDR3 is 15 amino acids. With 8 bases clipped from V and 3 bases from J, the junction kept 9 bases outside the gene matches. The germline gives CDR1 SGHTA, CDR2 FQGNSA. The full variable domain, rest sourced from reference TRBV7-2 and TRBJ2-3, is GAGVSQSPSNKVTEKGKDVELRCDPISGHTALYWYRQSLGQGLEFLIYFQGNSAPDKSGLPSDRFSAERTGGSVSTLTIQRTQQEDSAVYLCASRPGQGRTDTQYFGPGTRLTVL.

This clonotype was seen ten or more times. V and J are TRBV4-2 and TRBJ2-7; TRBD1 matches at 7 bases. The CDR3 has 14 amino acids. J lost 6 bases, V lost 4 bases, and 9 bases had no gene match. The germline CDR1 and CDR2 sequences are LGHNA and YNFKEQ. The CDR3 region has the DNA TGTGCCAGCAGCCCCGCTGGACAGGCCTCCGAGCAGTACTTC. Its translation is CASSPAGQASEQYF.